This TCR beta chain was found in a study of blood T cell repertoires in COVID-19 (TCRdb year 2020). In terms of the full investigation: Samples covering the acute and convalescent phases of COVID-19 were provided by collaborators in the United States, Italy and Spain. A de-identified subject ID, COVID-19 status, age in years and sex were almost always included in the sample metadata. The dataset comprised deeply sampled blood TCRbeta repertoires from subjects exposed to, actively infected with, or recovered from COVID-19. The repertoires were released in a freely available public database intended as a resource for research on the immune response to SARS-CoV-2. Samples were obtained from the ongoing ImmuneRACE study (first 160 participants) and from about 1,300 subjects provided by 6 global collaborators. The material from the prospective study consisted of cDNA or gDNA derived from T cells, B-cell-depleted T cells, or PBMCs. HLA class I and class II types, where available, came from metadata supplied by the sample provider rather than from assay-based typing. The paper as a whole reports these results and caveats: The amount of clinical and demographic metadata varied by source and participant and was provided uncurated.

Notes on this clone: It has no known antigen specificity. Per-base quality was not reported, and no clone a single base away is much larger than it.

According to the germline V gene, CDR1 reads KGHSH and CDR2 reads LQKENI. The germline ends are 10 bases apart after V is trimmed by 2 bases and J by 0 bases. The CDR3 runs 16 amino acids, cysteine and phenylalanine included. Only the CDR3 DNA stays, 48 bases, in frame from base 1. In the prospective study, participants were about 18 to 95 years old, resided in 24 geographic areas of the United States, and were enrolled through a virtual design. To assign participants to cohorts, the prospective study relied on clinical history that participants themselves reported in a screening survey and a study questionnaire. Recovered participants in ImmuneRACE Cohort 3 were defined by two consecutive negative NP/OP PCR tests, clearance by a healthcare professional, or resolution of symptoms. In the prospective study, mobile phlebotomists collected whole blood, serum and a nasopharyngeal or oropharyngeal swab from each participant. Participants in the prospective study had the option to provide additional blood draws and questionnaires over a roughly 2-month period. Blood samples from the prospective study were shipped frozen or at room temperature prior to DNA extraction.

TCRbeta CDR3 regions were amplified from genomic DNA using the immunoSEQ Assay, a bias-controlled multiplex PCR. Per the source publication's procedure: The number of nucleated cells in each sample was estimated by amplification of reference gene primers within the assay. Sequence reads were collapsed and filtered to measure the absolute abundance of every unique TCRbeta CDR3 rearrangement. Productive Simpson clonality was computed per sample as the square root of Simpson's diversity index over productive rearrangements. Drawn from immuneACCESS, this table holds only the in-frame rearrangements with V and J called that TCRdb kept. Clones are partly lost; checked studies trace under half to an unresolved V gene and leave the rest unexplained. V, J and clone size derive from that table, while D and trimming were established from the DNA sequence. Present in this sample are about 310,000 clones, roughly 90% of which were seen just once. The ten most abundant clones make up around 10% of the sample.

The source material was PBMCs or T cells enriched from blood (not recorded which). The chain uses TRBV18 and TRBJ2-2, with a weak D call of TRBD1 (6 bases match). The origin of this receptor is a woman in her late teens or twenties who had recovered from COVID-19. The DNA reads TGTGCCAGCTCACCAATTGGGGGCGCGAACACCGGGGAGCTGTTTTTT. This gives the protein CASSPIGGANTGELFF. When the CDR3 is completed using the reference TRBV18 and TRBJ2-2 genes on either side, the full variable domain is NAGVMQNPRHLVRRRGQEARLRCSPMKGHSHVYWYRQLPEEGLKFMVYLQKENIIDESGMPKERFSAEFPKEGPSILRIQQVVRGDSAAYFCASSPIGGANTGELFFGEGSRLTVL.